A selection of T cell receptor beta chains follows, all from one sample in a study of patients and donors after allogeneic stem cell transplantation. TCRdb redid the calling of the RT-PCR reads with MiXCR, one entry per CDR3 protein. The table has approximately 170,000 distinct CDR3 sequences, roughly 22% seen once; the top ten hold around 26%. Sequencing was done on a sample of blood, either unsorted or a sorted T cell fraction (not recorded which). All receptors come from a human donor who was either an allogeneic HSCT recipient or a stem cell or donor lymphocyte infusion donor (not recorded which). It is not recorded whose cells these are; they may come from a transplant donor. Each CDR3 is given with its conserved first and last residue. The D gene is left open where the match is weak. Rows give clone size only sometimes, using once, few, many, or a class for an expanded clone.

d_gene: TRBD1; abundance: -; v_gene: TRBV7-9; j_gene: TRBJ1-3; CDR3aa: CASSPPPGQGSSGNTIYF; CDR3nt: TGTGCCAGCAGCCCGCCGCCGGGACAGGGTTCGTCTGGAAACACCATATATTTT
d_gene: TRBD2; abundance: -; v_gene: TRBV6-5; j_gene: TRBJ2-7; CDR3aa: CASSTREAPYEQYF; CDR3nt: TGTGCCAGCAGTACCCGGGAGGCCCCCTACGAGCAGTACTTC
d_gene: TRBD1; abundance: few; v_gene: TRBV2; j_gene: TRBJ2-3; CDR3aa: CASSEVTGWGPSTDTQYF; CDR3nt: TGTGCCAGCAGTGAAGTGACAGGGTGGGGTCCTAGCACAGATACGCAGTATTTT
d_gene: TRBD2; abundance: -; v_gene: TRBV24-1; j_gene: TRBJ2-1; CDR3aa: CATRANSGGANEQFF; CDR3nt: TGTGCCACCAGAGCAAATAGCGGGGGGGCCAATGAGCAGTTCTTC
d_gene: -; abundance: few; v_gene: TRBV6-5; j_gene: TRBJ2-7; CDR3aa: CASSDRSFYEQYF; CDR3nt: TGTGCCAGCAGTGACAGGTCTTTCTACGAGCAGTACTTC
d_gene: -; abundance: -; v_gene: TRBV5-1; j_gene: TRBJ2-1; CDR3aa: CASSLDSTVNEQFF; CDR3nt: TGCGCCAGCAGCTTGGATTCCACAGTCAATGAGCAGTTCTTC
d_gene: -; abundance: -; v_gene: TRBV5-1; j_gene: TRBJ1-4; CDR3aa: CASSLRDPKREKLFF; CDR3nt: TGCGCCAGCAGCCTCCGGGACCCAAAGAGGGAAAAACTGTTTTTT
d_gene: TRBD1; abundance: few; v_gene: TRBV5-1; j_gene: TRBJ1-6; CDR3aa: CASSLIGDSRNSPLHF; CDR3nt: TGCGCCAGCAGCCTTATTGGGGACAGCCGAAATTCACCCCTCCACTTT
d_gene: TRBD2; abundance: -; v_gene: TRBV20-1; j_gene: TRBJ2-1; CDR3aa: CSARDSRLAVPYNEQFF; CDR3nt: TGCAGTGCTAGAGATTCGAGACTAGCGGTCCCCTACAATGAGCAGTTCTTC
d_gene: -; abundance: -; v_gene: TRBV7-6; j_gene: TRBJ1-1; CDR3aa: CASSSPGVTEAFF; CDR3nt: TGTGCCAGCAGCTCCCCAGGGGTAACTGAAGCTTTCTTT
d_gene: -; abundance: -; v_gene: TRBV20-1; j_gene: TRBJ1-5; CDR3aa: CSAMSGAWGNQPQHF; CDR3nt: TGCAGTGCTATGAGTGGGGCCTGGGGCAATCAGCCCCAGCATTTT
d_gene: -; abundance: -; v_gene: TRBV5-6; j_gene: TRBJ1-1; CDR3aa: CASSLWPTGTEAFF; CDR3nt: TGTGCCAGCAGCTTGTGGCCTACAGGGACTGAAGCTTTCTTT
d_gene: -; abundance: few; v_gene: TRBV5-1; j_gene: TRBJ1-2; CDR3aa: CASSLDTDGFYTF; CDR3nt: TGCGCCAGCAGCCTGGACACGGATGGGTTCTACACCTTC
d_gene: -; abundance: few; v_gene: TRBV5-1; j_gene: TRBJ2-1; CDR3aa: CASSTPAGGRSSYNEQFF; CDR3nt: TGCGCCAGCAGCACCCCTGCGGGTGGAAGGAGCTCCTACAATGAGCAGTTCTTC
d_gene: -; abundance: few; v_gene: TRBV7-6; j_gene: TRBJ2-7; CDR3aa: CASSFGPTYEQYF; CDR3nt: TGTGCCAGCAGCTTTGGGCCCACCTACGAGCAGTACTTC
d_gene: TRBD1; abundance: few; v_gene: TRBV27; j_gene: TRBJ1-2; CDR3aa: CASSTGTGVGYGYTF; CDR3nt: TGTGCCAGCAGTACCGGGACAGGCGTCGGCTATGGCTACACCTTC
d_gene: TRBD1; abundance: few; v_gene: TRBV10-3; j_gene: TRBJ2-1; CDR3aa: CAISELKGQGYNEQFF; CDR3nt: TGTGCCATCAGTGAATTAAAGGGACAGGGGTACAATGAGCAGTTCTTC
d_gene: TRBD1; abundance: -; v_gene: TRBV20-1; j_gene: TRBJ2-2; CDR3aa: CSALITGQGAGELFF; CDR3nt: TGCAGTGCTTTAATTACGGGACAGGGAGCCGGGGAGCTGTTTTTT
d_gene: TRBD1; abundance: -; v_gene: TRBV7-2; j_gene: TRBJ2-1; CDR3aa: CASSKTGLLNEQFF; CDR3nt: TGTGCCAGCAGCAAGACAGGGCTTTTGAATGAGCAGTTCTTC
d_gene: TRBD1; abundance: -; v_gene: TRBV20-1; j_gene: TRBJ1-6; CDR3aa: CSAHKGTGAQAPLHF; CDR3nt: TGCAGTGCCCATAAGGGGACAGGGGCCCAGGCACCCCTCCACTTT
d_gene: -; abundance: -; v_gene: TRBV12-3/TRBV12-4; j_gene: TRBJ1-1; CDR3aa: CASSLNQVNTEAFF; CDR3nt: TGTGCCAGCAGTTTAAACCAAGTGAACACTGAAGCTTTCTTT
d_gene: TRBD1; abundance: -; v_gene: TRBV5-1; j_gene: TRBJ1-2; CDR3aa: CASSSRGTGEIYDYGYTF; CDR3nt: TGCGCCAGCAGCTCTCGCGGGACAGGGGAGATTTATGACTATGGCTACACCTTC
d_gene: -; abundance: -; v_gene: TRBV18; j_gene: TRBJ1-2; CDR3aa: CASSPPTFRAADGYTF; CDR3nt: TGTGCCAGCTCACCACCGACATTCAGGGCGGCGGATGGCTACACCTTC
d_gene: TRBD1; abundance: -; v_gene: TRBV12-3/TRBV12-4; j_gene: TRBJ1-1; CDR3aa: CASTSGGSDTEAFF; CDR3nt: TGTGCCAGCACGTCAGGGGGTTCGGACACTGAAGCTTTCTTT
d_gene: -; abundance: -; v_gene: TRBV5-1; j_gene: TRBJ1-6; CDR3aa: CASSLVDRSGADNSPLHF; CDR3nt: TGCGCCAGCAGCTTGGTGGATCGGTCAGGGGCGGACAATTCACCCCTCCACTTT
d_gene: -; abundance: many; v_gene: TRBV6-5; j_gene: TRBJ1-2; CDR3aa: CASSYSSNRGSGYTF; CDR3nt: TGTGCCAGCAGTTACTCGAGTAATAGGGGATCTGGCTACACCTTC
d_gene: -; abundance: -; v_gene: TRBV15; j_gene: TRBJ2-2; CDR3aa: CATSPGTNTGELFF; CDR3nt: TGTGCCACCAGCCCGGGCACGAACACCGGGGAGCTGTTTTTT
d_gene: -; abundance: -; v_gene: TRBV7-9; j_gene: TRBJ1-2; CDR3aa: CASSLVTGYYGYTF; CDR3nt: TGTGCCAGCAGCTTAGTTACCGGGTACTATGGCTACACCTTC
d_gene: TRBD2; abundance: -; v_gene: TRBV3-1; j_gene: TRBJ2-1; CDR3aa: CASSQVRAGLAANEQFF; CDR3nt: TGTGCCAGCAGCCAAGTTAGGGCGGGACTAGCGGCCAATGAGCAGTTCTTC
d_gene: TRBD1; abundance: -; v_gene: TRBV12-3/TRBV12-4; j_gene: TRBJ1-4; CDR3aa: CASSLLFVGTGGHEKLFF; CDR3nt: TGTGCCAGCAGTTTATTGTTTGTGGGGACAGGGGGTCATGAAAAACTGTTTTTT
d_gene: TRBD1; abundance: -; v_gene: TRBV18; j_gene: TRBJ1-1; CDR3aa: CASSPVEGATEAFF; CDR3nt: TGTGCCAGCTCACCAGTGGAGGGGGCCACTGAAGCTTTCTTT
d_gene: -; abundance: few; v_gene: TRBV5-5; j_gene: TRBJ2-1; CDR3aa: CASSQGSYNEQFF; CDR3nt: TGTGCCAGCAGCCAGGGATCCTACAATGAGCAGTTCTTC
d_gene: -; abundance: many; v_gene: TRBV11-2; j_gene: TRBJ1-2; CDR3aa: CASSLALAGSGYTF; CDR3nt: TGTGCCAGCAGCTTAGCCCTCGCAGGCTCCGGCTACACCTTC
d_gene: TRBD1; abundance: few; v_gene: TRBV6-5; j_gene: TRBJ1-2; CDR3aa: CASGRDRGDFDGYTF; CDR3nt: TGTGCCAGCGGACGGGACAGGGGGGATTTCGATGGCTACACCTTC
d_gene: -; abundance: once; v_gene: TRBV10-3; j_gene: TRBJ1-3; CDR3aa: CAISEALRSGNTIYF; CDR3nt: TGTGCCATCAGTGAAGCGCTCCGCTCTGGAAACACCATATATTTT
d_gene: TRBD1; abundance: -; v_gene: TRBV20-1; j_gene: TRBJ2-7; CDR3aa: CSARTTGHYEQYF; CDR3nt: TGCAGTGCTCGAACGACAGGGCATTACGAGCAGTACTTC
d_gene: TRBD1; abundance: few; v_gene: TRBV6-5; j_gene: TRBJ1-4; CDR3aa: CASSSQGTGGEKLFF; CDR3nt: TGTGCCAGCAGCTCACAGGGGACAGGGGGTGAAAAACTGTTTTTT
d_gene: TRBD1; abundance: many; v_gene: TRBV20-1; j_gene: TRBJ1-2; CDR3aa: CSARPDRDYGYTF; CDR3nt: TGCAGTGCTAGACCAGACAGGGACTATGGCTACACCTTC
d_gene: -; abundance: few; v_gene: TRBV5-6; j_gene: TRBJ1-2; CDR3aa: CASSSVKKTTDGYTF; CDR3nt: TGTGCCAGCAGCTCGGTGAAAAAAACTACCGATGGCTACACCTTC
d_gene: TRBD2; abundance: -; v_gene: TRBV20-1; j_gene: TRBJ2-1; CDR3aa: CSARAPGTSGPTYNEQFF; CDR3nt: TGCAGTGCTAGAGCCCCAGGGACTAGCGGGCCTACCTACAATGAGCAGTTCTTC
d_gene: -; abundance: few; v_gene: TRBV3-1; j_gene: TRBJ1-1; CDR3aa: CASSQGRMPFEAFF; CDR3nt: TGTGCCAGCAGCCAGGGACGGATGCCATTTGAAGCTTTCTTT
d_gene: TRBD2; abundance: -; v_gene: TRBV12-3/TRBV12-4; j_gene: TRBJ2-2; CDR3aa: CASSLVAGGSGELFF; CDR3nt: TGTGCCAGCAGTTTAGTAGCGGGGGGGTCCGGGGAGCTGTTTTTT
d_gene: -; abundance: -; v_gene: TRBV10-3; j_gene: TRBJ2-3; CDR3aa: CATHGGLTDTQYF; CDR3nt: TGTGCCACCCACGGGGGGCTCACAGATACGCAGTATTTT
d_gene: -; abundance: -; v_gene: TRBV14; j_gene: TRBJ2-5; CDR3aa: CASSPYGTQAGETQYF; CDR3nt: TGTGCCAGCAGCCCTTACGGGACCCAGGCGGGAGAGACCCAGTACTTC
d_gene: -; abundance: -; v_gene: TRBV12-3/TRBV12-4; j_gene: TRBJ1-5; CDR3aa: CASSLYAQPQHF; CDR3nt: TGTGCCAGCAGTTTATATGCTCAGCCCCAGCATTTT